The 20 T cell receptor beta chains below were found in one sample sequenced in a study of spatial heterogeneity in lung cancer. Time point given: blood at routine non-recurrence follow-up after resection. Whole RNA, which was extracted from tumor, nontumor lung tissue or frozen PBMC, was sequenced without any cell sorting. Via MiXCR, TCRdb re-called the 5' RACE reads, giving one row per CDR3 protein. The sample contains some 120,000 distinct CDR3 sequences, more than 10% of which appear only once. The sequencing here drew on PBMCs, taken at follow-up. The receptors stem from a male donor with early-stage non-small cell lung cancer.

This clonotype was seen more than once but under ten times. The chain carries TRBV10-1 and TRBJ1-6, with TRBD1 as a possible D gene (6 bases). This CDR3 contains 13 residues. Germline assignment: CDR1 WNHNN and CDR2 SYGVQD (reference sequence). V was shortened by 2 bases and J by 9 bases, with 8 bases between the two germline ends. CDR3 in DNA: TGCGCCAGCAGTGAGCAACAGGGTTCACCCCTCCACTTT. Amino acids: CASSEQQGSPLHF.

The chain uses TRBV19 and TRBJ1-6, with D tentatively TRBD1 (5 bases). The CDR3 runs to 15 residues. The V end lost 1 base, the J end lost 9 bases, and 13 bases lay between the germline ends. Germline assignment: CDR1 LNHDA and CDR2 SQIVND (reference sequence). The DNA for the CDR3 is TGTGCCAGTAGTATAGGACAGCCCGGGATTTCACCCCTCCACTTT. Protein sequence: CASSIGQPGISPLHF.

This CDR3 is CASSPSSGGSDTQYF. The DNA for the CDR3 is TGCGCCAGCAGTCCCTCTAGCGGGGGTTCAGATACGCAGTATTTT. The genes are TRBV10-2 and TRBJ2-3; 10 bases line up with TRBD2. This CDR3 is built from 15 residues. Germline V CDR1 and CDR2: WSHSY, SAAADI. V shed 5 bases, J shed 4 bases, and the junction held 6 bases outside the gene matches.

This clonotype occurred many times. The V gene is TRBV6-1, the J gene TRBJ1-5; possible D gene TRBD1, 6 bases. Germline lookup yields CDR1 MNHNS and CDR2 SASEGT. V was trimmed by 3 bases and J by 2 bases, leaving 11 bases between them. The CDR3 totals 15 residues. The CDR3 sequence: CASSDRGQRNQPQHF. For the CDR3, the DNA is TGTGCCAGCAGTGACCGGGGGCAACGCAATCAGCCCCAGCATTTT.

In its sample, this clonotype was seen many times. The J gene is TRBJ1-4, the V gene TRBV12-3 or TRBV12-4, with 12 bases lining up with TRBD1. Trimming took 4 bases from V and 2 from J; bases not matched to a gene: 8. This CDR3 spans 18 amino acids. CDR3 DNA: TGTGCCAGCAGTTCGGGACAGGGGGCCAGTTGGACTAATGAAAAACTGTTTTTT. The encoded protein is CASSSGQGASWTNEKLFF.

This clonotype was seen a few times. This chain uses TRBV4-2 with TRBJ1-4; D not resolved. The V gene lost 0 bases and the J gene lost 3 bases, with 11 bases spanning the gap. Germline lookup yields CDR1 LGHNA and CDR2 YNFKEQ. The CDR3 is 16 residues long. CDR3 protein: CASSQELGGANEKLFF. In nucleotides, the CDR3 is TGTGCCAGCAGCCAAGAATTAGGTGGGGCTAATGAAAAACTGTTTTTT.

In its sample, this clonotype was seen a few times. The chain employs TRBV12-3 or TRBV12-4 and TRBJ1-3, with D maybe TRBD1 (5 bases). The CDR3 extends over 15 amino acids. V lost 5 bases, J lost 0 bases, and 11 bases lay in between. The chain's CDR3 is CASSPREPSGNTIYF. The DNA for the CDR3 is TGTGCCAGCAGTCCCAGGGAACCCTCTGGAAACACCATATATTTT.

This clonotype showed up just a few times. This rearrangement joins TRBV11-2 to TRBJ1-1; D not certain. Germline V CDR1 and CDR2: SGHAT, FQNNGV. This CDR3 spans 16 amino acids. Trimming took off 0 bases at V and 0 bases at J, with 11 bases between the two ends. The CDR3 DNA follows: TGTGCCAGCAGCTTAGAGTTCGGCAGGATGAACACTGAAGCTTTCTTT. This translates into CASSLEFGRMNTEAFF.

The V call is TRBV30, the J call TRBJ2-1; D unclear. The V end was cut by 4 bases, the J end by 0 bases, with 10 bases between. Germline CDR1 and CDR2: GTSNPN and SVGIG (reference sequence). CDR3 length equals 14 residues. CDR3 in DNA: TGTGCCTGGATGATCGGGCCCTCCTACAATGAGCAGTTCTTC. It translates to CAWMIGPSYNEQFF.

At least ten counts were recorded for this clonotype. This chain links TRBV7-9 with TRBJ2-1, with a tentative D call TRBD1 (6 bases). The germline CDR1 and CDR2 sequences are SEHNR and FQNEAQ (reference sequence). V was shortened by 5 bases and J by 5 bases, with 19 bases between the two germline ends. This CDR3 has 16 amino acids. CDR3 amino acids: CASSTRGYRADNEQFF. The CDR3 DNA sequence: TGTGCCAGCAGCACGAGGGGTTACAGGGCCGACAATGAGCAGTTCTTC.

Many counts were recorded for this clonotype. V and J are TRBV7-3 and TRBJ1-1; 9 positions agree with TRBD1. Germline CDR1 is SGHTA and CDR2 is FQGTGA. Trimming at V came to 2 bases and at J to 5 bases, leaving 0 bases not matched to a gene. The CDR3 loop spans 13 amino acids. CDR3 sequence: CASSLGTGTEAFF. The CDR3 coding sequence is TGTGCCAGCAGCTTAGGGACAGGGACTGAAGCTTTCTTT. The full variable domain, rest sourced from reference TRBV7-3 and TRBJ1-1, is GAGVSQTPSNKVTEKGKYVELRCDPISGHTALYWYRQSLGQGPEFLIYFQGTGAADDSGLPNDRFFAVRPEGSVSTLKIQRTERGDSAVYLCASSLGTGTEAFFGQGTRLTVV.

This clonotype turned up a few times. The chain combines TRBV18 with TRBJ1-2; TRBD1 aligns across 10 bases. This CDR3 has 15 residues. V gave up 5 bases and J gave up 4 bases; unmatched junction bases: 7. The germline V gene has CDR1 KGHSH and CDR2 LQKENI. The CDR3 protein is CASSAGQGIGYGYTF. CDR3 in DNA: TGTGCCAGCTCAGCGGGACAGGGGATTGGCTATGGCTACACCTTC.

The chain combines TRBV4-1 with TRBJ1-1; the D is unclear. V was cut by 0 bases and J by 7 bases, with 9 bases left in between. This CDR3 comprises 13 residues. CDR1 MGHRA and CDR2 YSYEKL come from the germline V gene. The CDR3 sequence is CASSQEVGSEAFF. In DNA form, the CDR3 reads TGCGCCAGCAGCCAAGAGGTGGGGAGTGAAGCTTTCTTT.

The sample holds a few counts of this clonotype. The DNA for the CDR3 is TGTGCCAGCTCACCTCCCACAGGTCCCCAAGAGACCCAGTACTTC. Translated, it gives CASSPPTGPQETQYF. The chain joins TRBV18 to TRBJ2-5, with D possibly being TRBD1 (5 bases). The V end was cut by 3 bases, the J end by 1 base, with 12 bases between. The germline V gene has CDR1 KGHSH and CDR2 LQKENI. This CDR3 has 15 residues.

The V gene is TRBV29-1, the J gene TRBJ2-7; D is unclear. Trimming stripped 0 bases from V and 4 bases from J, with 10 bases between. The CDR3 spans 13 residues. Per germline, CDR1 SQVTM and CDR2 ANQGSEA. The chain's CDR3 is CSVEEPGFYEQYF. In nucleotides, the CDR3 is TGCAGCGTTGAAGAACCAGGATTTTACGAGCAGTACTTC.

The CDR3 DNA reads TGTGCCAGCAGCTTAGATATCGGGACAAGCACAGATACGCAGTATTTT. Amino acids: CASSLDIGTSTDTQYF. V and J are TRBV7-9 and TRBJ2-3; TRBD1 might be the D (6 bases). Germline values: CDR1 SEHNR, CDR2 FQNEAQ (reference sequence). This CDR3 has 16 residues. Trimming took 1 base from V and 0 from J, leaving 11 bases between them.

This clonotype was picked up many times. The rearrangement links TRBV6-5 to TRBJ2-1; D might be TRBD2 (6 bases). The CDR3 extends over 13 amino acids. CDR1 and CDR2 (germline): MNHEY, SVGAGI. Trimming took off 2 bases at V and 5 bases at J, with 7 bases between the two ends. CDR3 residues: CASSYGGNNEQFF. CDR3 bases: TGTGCCAGCAGTTACGGCGGGAACAATGAGCAGTTCTTC.

This chain links TRBV5-1 with TRBJ2-1, with D possibly matching TRBD1 (5 bases). V lost 0 bases to trimming and J lost 3 bases, with 7 bases between them. The CDR3 has 14 amino acids. Germline lookup yields CDR1 SGHRS and CDR2 YFSETQ. CDR3 sequence reads: CASSLGQLYNEQFF. The CDR3 DNA follows: TGCGCCAGCAGCTTGGGACAGCTCTACAATGAGCAGTTCTTC.

This clonotype was recorded a few times. The CDR3 spells CASSLRSGPGDTEAFF. Written as DNA, the CDR3 is TGTGCCAGCAGTTTACGATCGGGCCCGGGAGACACTGAAGCTTTCTTT. The V gene is TRBV28, the J gene TRBJ1-1; D unresolved. Between the trimmed V and J ends, which lost 2 bases and 3 bases, there was a span of 16 bases. Germline lookup yields CDR1 MDHEN and CDR2 SYDVKM. The CDR3 runs to 16 residues.

This clonotype appeared a few times. The chain couples TRBV10-3 to TRBJ2-2; TRBD1 is a possible D gene (6 bases). Deletions cut 5 bases from V and 0 bases from J, with 10 bases between. The CDR3 runs 15 residues. Germline V CDR1 and CDR2: ENHRY, SYGVKD. The CDR3 here is CAISQGQTNTGELFF. As DNA, the CDR3 is TGTGCCATCAGTCAGGGACAAACGAACACCGGGGAGCTGTTTTTT.